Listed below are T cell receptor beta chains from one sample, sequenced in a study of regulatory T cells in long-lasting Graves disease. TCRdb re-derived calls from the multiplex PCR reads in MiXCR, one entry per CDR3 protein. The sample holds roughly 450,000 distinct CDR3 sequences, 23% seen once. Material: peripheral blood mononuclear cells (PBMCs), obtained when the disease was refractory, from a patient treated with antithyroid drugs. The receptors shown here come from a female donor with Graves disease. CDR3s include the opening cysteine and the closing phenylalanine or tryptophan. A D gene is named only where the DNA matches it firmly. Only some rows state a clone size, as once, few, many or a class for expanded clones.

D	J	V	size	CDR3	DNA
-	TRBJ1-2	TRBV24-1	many	CATSDFSADYGYTF	TGTGCCACCAGTGATTTTTCGGCAGACTATGGCTACACCTTC
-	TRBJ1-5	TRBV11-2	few	CASSLDRPEPQHF	TGTGCCAGCAGCTTAGATCGGCCCGAGCCCCAGCATTTT
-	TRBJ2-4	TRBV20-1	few	CSARVESANIQYF	TGCAGTGCTAGAGTTGAGAGCGCGAACATTCAGTACTTC
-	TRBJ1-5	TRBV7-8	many	CASSFRRLNQPQHF	TGTGCCAGCAGCTTTAGGCGGTTAAATCAGCCCCAGCATTTT
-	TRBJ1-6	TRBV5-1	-	CASSPGTEFSYNSPLHF	TGCGCCAGCAGCCCCGGGACTGAATTCTCCTATAATTCACCCCTCCACTTT
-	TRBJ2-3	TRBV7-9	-	CASSSTEGRRLRTDTQYF	TGTGCCAGCAGCTCGACAGAGGGACGACGATTGCGCACAGATACGCAGTATTTT
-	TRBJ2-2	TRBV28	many	CASQGAGGPGELFF	TGTGCCAGCCAAGGGGCAGGAGGACCCGGGGAGCTGTTTTTT
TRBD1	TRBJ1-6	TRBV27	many	CASRLDRASNSPLHF	TGTGCCAGCAGGTTGGACAGGGCATCGAATTCACCCCTCCACTTT
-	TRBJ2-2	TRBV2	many	CASRPDTGMTGELFF	TGTGCCAGCAGGCCGGATACAGGGATGACCGGGGAGCTGTTTTTT
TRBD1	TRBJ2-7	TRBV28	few	CASTGQSSYEQYF	TGTGCCAGCACGGGACAGAGCTCCTACGAGCAGTACTTC
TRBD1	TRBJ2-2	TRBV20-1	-	CSARVDRGMRTGELFF	TGCAGTGCTAGAGTCGACAGGGGGATGAGAACCGGGGAGCTGTTTTTT
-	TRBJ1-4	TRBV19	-	CASSIDGQGSEKLFF	TGTGCCAGTAGTATAGATGGCCAGGGGAGCGAAAAACTGTTTTTT
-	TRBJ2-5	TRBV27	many	CASSSRDQGETQYF	TGTGCCAGCAGCTCCCGGGACCAAGGGGAGACCCAGTACTTC
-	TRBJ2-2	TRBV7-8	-	CASSPPLIVDVLAAGELFF	TGTGCCAGCAGCCCCCCGCTCATTGTGGACGTTTTAGCGGCCGGGGAGCTGTTTTTT
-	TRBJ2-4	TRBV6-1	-	CASRPAGLAKNIQYF	TGTGCCAGCAGACCGGCTGGGCTAGCCAAAAACATTCAGTACTTC
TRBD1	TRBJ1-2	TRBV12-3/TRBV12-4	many	CASSRTRVTGDGYTF	TGTGCCAGCAGCCGAACCAGGGTCACAGGGGATGGCTACACCTTC
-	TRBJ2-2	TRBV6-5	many	CASSYGPGELFF	TGTGCCAGCAGTTACGGCCCCGGGGAGCTGTTTTTT
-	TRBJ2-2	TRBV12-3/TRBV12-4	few	CASSLMVSANTGELFF	TGTGCCAGCAGTTTAATGGTTTCGGCGAACACCGGGGAGCTGTTTTTT
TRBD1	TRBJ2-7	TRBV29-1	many	CSVEGDRGSYEQYF	TGCAGCGTTGAAGGAGACAGGGGATCCTACGAGCAGTACTTC
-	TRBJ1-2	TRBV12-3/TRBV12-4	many	CASRGTYYGYTF	TGTGCCAGCAGGGGAACCTACTATGGCTACACCTTC
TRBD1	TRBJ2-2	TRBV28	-	CATDRALGELFF	TGTGCCACGGACAGGGCCCTCGGGGAGCTGTTTTTT
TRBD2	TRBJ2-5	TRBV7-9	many	CASSWASGRAKETQYF	TGTGCCAGCAGCTGGGCTAGCGGGAGGGCGAAAGAGACCCAGTACTTC
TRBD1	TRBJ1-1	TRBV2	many	CASSETGTATEAFF	TGTGCCAGCAGTGAGACAGGGACGGCGACTGAAGCTTTCTTT
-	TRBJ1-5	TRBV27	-	CASSLSGGLLNQPQHF	TGTGCCAGCAGTTTATCGGGGGGTCTCCTAAATCAGCCCCAGCATTTT
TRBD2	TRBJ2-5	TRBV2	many	CASTRGLAGRETQYF	TGTGCCAGCACCCGGGGACTAGCGGGACGAGAGACCCAGTACTTC
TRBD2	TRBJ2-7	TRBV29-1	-	CSVSIGGSSHEQYF	TGCAGCGTTTCTATTGGCGGGAGCTCCCACGAGCAGTACTTC
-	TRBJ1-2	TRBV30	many	CAWTQGNYGYTF	TGTGCCTGGACGCAGGGGAACTATGGCTACACCTTC
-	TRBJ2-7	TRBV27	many	CASSFVGTSYEQYF	TGTGCCAGCAGTTTCGTGGGAACTTCCTACGAGCAGTACTTC